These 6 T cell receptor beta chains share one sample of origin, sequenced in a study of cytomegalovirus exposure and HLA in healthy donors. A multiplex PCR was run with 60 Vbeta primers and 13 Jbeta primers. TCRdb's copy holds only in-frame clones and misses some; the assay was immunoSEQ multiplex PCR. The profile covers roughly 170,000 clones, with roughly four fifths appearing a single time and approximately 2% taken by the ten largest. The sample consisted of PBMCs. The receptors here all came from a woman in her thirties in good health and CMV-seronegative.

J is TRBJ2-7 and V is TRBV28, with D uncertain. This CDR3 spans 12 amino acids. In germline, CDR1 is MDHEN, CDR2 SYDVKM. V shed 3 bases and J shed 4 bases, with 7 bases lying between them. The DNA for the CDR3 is TGTGCCAGCAGTTTCTACGGGTACGAGCAGTACTTC. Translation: CASSFYGYEQYF.

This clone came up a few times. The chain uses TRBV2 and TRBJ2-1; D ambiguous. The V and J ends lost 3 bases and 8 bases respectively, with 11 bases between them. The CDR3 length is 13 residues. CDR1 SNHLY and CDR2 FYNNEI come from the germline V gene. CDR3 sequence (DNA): TGTGCCAGCAGTGATAACATGGGCGATGAGCAGTTCTTC. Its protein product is CASSDNMGDEQFF.

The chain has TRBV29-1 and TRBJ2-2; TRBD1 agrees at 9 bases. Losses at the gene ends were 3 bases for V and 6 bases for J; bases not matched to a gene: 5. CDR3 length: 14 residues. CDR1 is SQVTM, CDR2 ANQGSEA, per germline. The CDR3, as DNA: TGCAGCGTTGACCCGGGACAGGGTGCCGGGGAGCTGTTTTTT. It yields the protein CSVDPGQGAGELFF.

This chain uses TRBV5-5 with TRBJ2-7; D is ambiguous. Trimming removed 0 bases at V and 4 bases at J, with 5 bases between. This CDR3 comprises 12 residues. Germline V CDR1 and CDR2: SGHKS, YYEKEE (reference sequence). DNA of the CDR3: TGTGCCAGCAGCTTGGTTAATTACGAGCAGTACTTC. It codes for CASSLVNYEQYF. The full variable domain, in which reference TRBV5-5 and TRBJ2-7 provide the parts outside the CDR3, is DAGVTQSPTHLIKTRGQQVTLRCSPISGHKSVSWYQQVLGQGPQFIFQYYEKEERGRGNFPDRFSARQFPNYSSELNVNALLLGDSALYLCASSLVNYEQYFGPGTRLTVT.

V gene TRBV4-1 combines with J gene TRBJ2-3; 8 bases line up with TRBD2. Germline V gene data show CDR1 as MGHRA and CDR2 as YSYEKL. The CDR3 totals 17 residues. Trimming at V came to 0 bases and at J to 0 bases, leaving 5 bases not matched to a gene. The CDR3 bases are TGCGCCAGCAGCCAAGATGGGGGACTAGTGAGCACAGATACGCAGTATTTT. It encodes CASSQDGGLVSTDTQYF.

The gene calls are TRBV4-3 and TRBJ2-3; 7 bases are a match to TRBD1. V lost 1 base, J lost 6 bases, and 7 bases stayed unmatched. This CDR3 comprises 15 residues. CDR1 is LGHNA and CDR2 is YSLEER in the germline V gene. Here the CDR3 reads CASSQAQTGMDTQYF. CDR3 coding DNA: TGCGCCAGCAGCCAAGCCCAGACAGGGATGGATACGCAGTATTTT.